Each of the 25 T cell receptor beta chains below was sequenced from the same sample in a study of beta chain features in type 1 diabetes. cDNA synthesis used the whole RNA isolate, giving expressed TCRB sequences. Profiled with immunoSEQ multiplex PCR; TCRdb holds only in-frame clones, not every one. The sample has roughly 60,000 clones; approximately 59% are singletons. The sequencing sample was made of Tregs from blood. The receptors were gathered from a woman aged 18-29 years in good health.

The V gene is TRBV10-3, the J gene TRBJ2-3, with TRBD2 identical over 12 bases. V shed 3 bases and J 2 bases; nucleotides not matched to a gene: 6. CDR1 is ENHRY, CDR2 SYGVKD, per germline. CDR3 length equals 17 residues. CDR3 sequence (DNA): TGTGCCATCAGTGATAAGACTAGCGGGGGATTCACAGATACGCAGTATTTT. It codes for CAISDKTSGGFTDTQYF.

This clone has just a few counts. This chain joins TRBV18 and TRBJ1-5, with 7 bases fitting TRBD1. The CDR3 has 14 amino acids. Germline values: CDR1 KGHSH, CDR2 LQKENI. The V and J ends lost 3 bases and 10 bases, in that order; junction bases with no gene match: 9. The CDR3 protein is CASSPHSTGEPQHF. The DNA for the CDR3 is TGTGCCAGCTCACCGCACTCTACAGGGGAACCCCAGCATTTT.

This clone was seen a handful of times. In DNA form, the CDR3 reads TGTGCCAGTAGTATAACTAGCGGGGGAGGAGAGCAGTTCTTC. Translation gives CASSITSGGGEQFF. This chain uses TRBV19 with TRBJ2-1; TRBD2 agrees at 11 bases. With V trimmed by 2 bases and J by 10 bases, 4 bases remained unmatched. Germline CDR1 reads LNHDA; CDR2 reads SQIVND (reference sequence). The CDR3 consists of 14 residues. Combining the CDR3 with reference TRBV19 and TRBJ2-1 gives the whole variable domain DGGITQSPKYLFRKEGQNVTLSCEQNLNHDAMYWYRQDPGQGLRLIYYSQIVNDFQKGDIAEGYSVSREKKESFPLTVTSAQKNPTAFYLCASSITSGGGEQFFGPGTRLTVL.

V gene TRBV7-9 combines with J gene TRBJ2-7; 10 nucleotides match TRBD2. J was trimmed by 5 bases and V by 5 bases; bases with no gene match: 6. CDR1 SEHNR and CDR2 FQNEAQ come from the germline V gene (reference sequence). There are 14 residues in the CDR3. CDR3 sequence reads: CASSKRGGLHEQYF. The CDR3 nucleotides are TGTGCCAGCAGCAAGCGGGGGGGCCTACACGAGCAGTACTTC.

The CDR3 protein is CASSYPGDYGYTF. CDR3 coding DNA: TGTGCCAGCAGTTACCCGGGGGACTATGGCTACACCTTC. The chain is built from TRBV6-5 and TRBJ1-2, with D possibly TRBD1 on 5 matching bases. This CDR3 has 13 amino acids. The V gene lost 2 bases and the J gene lost 3 bases, with 7 bases spanning the gap. CDR1 is MNHEY and CDR2 is SVGAGI in the germline V gene.

As DNA, the CDR3 is TGCAGCGCTAACGCCGGGACAGGGTCGGGGGAAGCTTTCTTT. Its translation is CSANAGTGSGEAFF. The chain couples TRBV29-1 to TRBJ1-1; 9 bases fit TRBD1. CDR3 size: 14 residues. Per germline, CDR1 SQVTM and CDR2 ANQGSEA. V gave up 7 bases and J gave up 8 bases; unmatched junction bases: 14.

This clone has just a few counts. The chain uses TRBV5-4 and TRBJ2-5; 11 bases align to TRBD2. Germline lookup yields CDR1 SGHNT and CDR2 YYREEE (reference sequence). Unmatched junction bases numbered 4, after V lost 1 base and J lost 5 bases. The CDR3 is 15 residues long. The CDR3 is CASSLTSGGWETQYF. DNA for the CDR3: TGTGCCAGCAGCTTGACTAGCGGGGGATGGGAGACCCAGTACTTC.

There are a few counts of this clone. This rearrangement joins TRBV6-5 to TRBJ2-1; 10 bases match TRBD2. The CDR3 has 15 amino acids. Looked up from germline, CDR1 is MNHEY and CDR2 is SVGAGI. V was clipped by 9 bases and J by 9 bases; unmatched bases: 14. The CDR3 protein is CASSLAGAPGAEQFF. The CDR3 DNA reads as TGTGCCAGTTCGCTAGCGGGGGCCCCTGGGGCTGAGCAGTTCTTC.

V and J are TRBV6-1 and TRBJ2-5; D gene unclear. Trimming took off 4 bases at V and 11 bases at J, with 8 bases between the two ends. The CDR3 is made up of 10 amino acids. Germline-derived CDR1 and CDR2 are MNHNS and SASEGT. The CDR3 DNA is TGTGCCAGCAGTGGTTATTCGCAGTACTTC. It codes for CASSGYSQYF.

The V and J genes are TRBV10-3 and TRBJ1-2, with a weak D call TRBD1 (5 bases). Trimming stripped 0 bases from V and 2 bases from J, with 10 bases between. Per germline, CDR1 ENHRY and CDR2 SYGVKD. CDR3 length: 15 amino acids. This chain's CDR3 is CAISESRDRNYGYTF. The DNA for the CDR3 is TGTGCCATCAGTGAGTCGCGGGACCGCAACTATGGCTACACCTTC.

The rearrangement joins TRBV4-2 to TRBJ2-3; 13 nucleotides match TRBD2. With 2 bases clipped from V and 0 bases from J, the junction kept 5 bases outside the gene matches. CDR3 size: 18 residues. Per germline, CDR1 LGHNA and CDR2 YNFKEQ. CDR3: CASSQRLAGGRSTDTQYF. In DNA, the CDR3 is TGTGCCAGCAGCCAAAGACTAGCGGGGGGCCGAAGCACAGATACGCAGTATTTT.

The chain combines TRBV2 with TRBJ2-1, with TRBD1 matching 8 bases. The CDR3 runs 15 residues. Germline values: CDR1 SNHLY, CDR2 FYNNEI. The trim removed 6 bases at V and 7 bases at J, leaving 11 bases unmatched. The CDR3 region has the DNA TGTGCCAGCAGGGACGGGGCAGGGGGCAGGAATGAGCAGTTCTTC. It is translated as CASRDGAGGRNEQFF.

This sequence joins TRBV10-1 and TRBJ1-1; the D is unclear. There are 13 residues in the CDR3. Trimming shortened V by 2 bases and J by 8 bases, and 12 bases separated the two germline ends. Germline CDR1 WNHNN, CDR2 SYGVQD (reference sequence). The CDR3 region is CASSEDSTTEAFF. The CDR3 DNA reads TGCGCCAGCAGTGAGGACTCCACCACGGAAGCTTTCTTT.

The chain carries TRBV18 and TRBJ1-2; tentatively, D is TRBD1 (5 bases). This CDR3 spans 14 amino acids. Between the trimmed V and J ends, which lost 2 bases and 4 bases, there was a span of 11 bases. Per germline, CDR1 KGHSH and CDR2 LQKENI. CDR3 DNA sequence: TGTGCCAGCTCACCAGACCGGCAGGGCTATGGCTACACCTTC. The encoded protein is CASSPDRQGYGYTF.

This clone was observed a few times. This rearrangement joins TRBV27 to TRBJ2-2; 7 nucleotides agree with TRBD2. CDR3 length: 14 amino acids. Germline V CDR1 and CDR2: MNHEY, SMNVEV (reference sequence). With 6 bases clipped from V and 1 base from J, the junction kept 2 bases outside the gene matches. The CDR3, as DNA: TGTGCCAGCAGGCGCGGGGGGAACACCGGGGAGCTGTTTTTT. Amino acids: CASRRGGNTGELFF.

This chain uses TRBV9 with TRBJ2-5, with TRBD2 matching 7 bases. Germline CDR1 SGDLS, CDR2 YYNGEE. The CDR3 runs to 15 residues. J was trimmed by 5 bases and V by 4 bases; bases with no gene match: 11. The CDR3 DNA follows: TGTGCCAGCAGCCTCCAGCCGATGGGGGGGGAGACCCAGTACTTC. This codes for CASSLQPMGGETQYF.

The CDR3 DNA follows: TGTGCCAGTACCGACCGGGACAGTTTTCAGCCCCAGCATTTT. It codes for CASTDRDSFQPQHF. The genes are TRBV19 and TRBJ1-5; the match to TRBD1 covers 7 bases. Losses at the gene ends were 7 bases for V and 6 bases for J; bases not matched to a gene: 9. Germline V gives CDR1 LNHDA, CDR2 SQIVND (reference sequence). The CDR3 is 14 amino acids.

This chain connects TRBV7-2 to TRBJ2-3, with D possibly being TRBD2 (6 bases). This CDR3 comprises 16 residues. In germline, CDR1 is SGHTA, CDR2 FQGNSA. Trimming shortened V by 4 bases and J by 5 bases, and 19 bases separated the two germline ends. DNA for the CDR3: TGTGCCAGCAGCTGGGTGGGCGCGGGGTTTGGAGATACGCAGTATTTT. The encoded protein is CASSWVGAGFGDTQYF.

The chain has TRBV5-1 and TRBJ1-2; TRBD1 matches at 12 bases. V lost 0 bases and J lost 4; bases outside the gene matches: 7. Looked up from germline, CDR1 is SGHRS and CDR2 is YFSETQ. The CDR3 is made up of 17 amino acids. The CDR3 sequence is CASSLDTGQGALYGYTF. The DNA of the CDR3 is TGCGCCAGCAGCTTGGACACGGGACAGGGGGCCCTCTATGGCTACACCTTC.

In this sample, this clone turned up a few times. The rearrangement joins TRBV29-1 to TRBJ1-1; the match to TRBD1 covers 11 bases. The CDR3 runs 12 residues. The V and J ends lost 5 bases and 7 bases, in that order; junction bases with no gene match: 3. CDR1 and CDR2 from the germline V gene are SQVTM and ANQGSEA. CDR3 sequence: CSVRGQGVEAFF. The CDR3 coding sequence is TGCAGCGTTAGGGGACAGGGGGTTGAAGCTTTCTTT.

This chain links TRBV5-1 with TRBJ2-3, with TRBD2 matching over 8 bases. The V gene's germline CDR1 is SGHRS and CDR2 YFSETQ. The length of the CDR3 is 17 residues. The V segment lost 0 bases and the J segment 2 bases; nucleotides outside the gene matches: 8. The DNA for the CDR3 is TGCGCCAGCAGCTTGGGCTTGGCGGGGGGATTCACAGATACGCAGTATTTT. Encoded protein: CASSLGLAGGFTDTQYF.

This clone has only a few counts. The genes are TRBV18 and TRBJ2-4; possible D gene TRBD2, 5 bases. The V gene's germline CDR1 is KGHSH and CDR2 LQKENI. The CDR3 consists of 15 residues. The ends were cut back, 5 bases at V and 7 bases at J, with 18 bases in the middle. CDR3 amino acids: CASSARDPRRNIQYF. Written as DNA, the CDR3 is TGTGCCAGCTCAGCCCGGGATCCTCGTAGGAACATTCAGTACTTC.

CDR3 sequence: CASSFGQAEAFF. In DNA form, the CDR3 reads TGTGCCAGCAGCTTTGGCCAGGCTGAAGCTTTCTTT. The V call is TRBV5-5, the J call TRBJ1-1; D is ambiguous. Germline-derived CDR1 and CDR2 are SGHKS and YYEKEE (reference sequence). Trimming pared 2 bases from V and 6 bases from J, leaving 8 bases between. The CDR3 has 12 residues.

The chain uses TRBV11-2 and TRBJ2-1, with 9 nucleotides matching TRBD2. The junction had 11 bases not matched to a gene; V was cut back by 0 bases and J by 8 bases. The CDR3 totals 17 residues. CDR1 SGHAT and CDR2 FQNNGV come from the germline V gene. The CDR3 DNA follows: TGTGCCAGCAGCTTAGATCAGCTAGCGGGACTTATCTATGAGCAGTTCTTC. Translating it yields CASSLDQLAGLIYEQFF.

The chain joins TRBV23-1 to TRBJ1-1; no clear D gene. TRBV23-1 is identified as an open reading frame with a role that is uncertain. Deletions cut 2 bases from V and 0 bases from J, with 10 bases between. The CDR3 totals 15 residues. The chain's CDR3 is CASSQTESMNTEAFF. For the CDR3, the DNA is TGCGCCAGCAGTCAAACTGAAAGTATGAACACTGAAGCTTTCTTT.